Listed here are 7 T cell receptor beta chains from one sample, sequenced in a study of a mutant IDH1 vaccine in newly diagnosed glioma. Generated by immunoSEQ multiplex PCR, the TCRdb table keeps only in-frame clones and is missing some. The sample records around 40,000 clones, roughly 84% being singletons. Time point specified: week 11, during vaccination. Mutant IDH1 20-mer peptide, at 300 ug, made up each vaccine dose, with topical imiquimod. The antigens of these receptors remain unknown. The sample consisted of PBMCs, taken from a glioma patient whose treatment included an IDH1 peptide vaccine. All receptors come from a man in his forties with glioma.

The chain recombines TRBV19 with TRBJ2-1, with D unresolved. V was cut by 3 bases and J by 0 bases, with 9 bases left in between. Germline CDR1 and CDR2: LNHDA and SQIVND (reference sequence). The CDR3 length is 15 residues. The DNA of the CDR3 is TGTGCCAGTAGTATGGCGGTGAGCTCCTACAATGAGCAGTTCTTC. Amino acid sequence: CASSMAVSSYNEQFF. The complete variable domain, with remaining parts taken from reference TRBV19 and TRBJ2-1, reads DGGITQSPKYLFRKEGQNVTLSCEQNLNHDAMYWYRQDPGQGLRLIYYSQIVNDFQKGDIAEGYSVSREKKESFPLTVTSAQKNPTAFYLCASSMAVSSYNEQFFGPGTRLTVL.

This chain links TRBV29-1 with TRBJ1-1; 9 bases are a match to TRBD1. Unmatched junction bases numbered 8, after V lost 2 bases and J lost 7 bases. The CDR3 runs to 14 residues. Germline V lookup: CDR1 SQVTM, CDR2 ANQGSEA. Here the CDR3 DNA reads TGCAGCGTTGAAAGACGACAGGGGGAGGTTGAAGCTTTCTTT. It is translated as CSVERRQGEVEAFF.

This clone was counted between two and nine times. The genes are TRBV7-9 and TRBJ2-2; the D is unclear. The CDR3 is 14 residues long. Germline CDR1 is SEHNR and CDR2 is FQNEAQ (reference sequence). The V end lost 5 bases, the J end lost 0 bases, and 7 bases lay between the germline ends. CDR3 DNA sequence: TGTGCCAGCAGCCTCCACGCGAACACCGGGGAGCTGTTTTTT. As protein: CASSLHANTGELFF.

With respect to this clone: The sample carries other DNA sequences with the same CDR3. V is TRBV7-2 and J is TRBJ1-5; D unclear. Germline CDR1 is SGHTA and CDR2 is FQGNSA. Trimming cost V 5 bases and J 1 base, with 12 bases left between them. The CDR3 length is 15 residues. The CDR3 DNA reads TGTGCCAGCAGCCCCCTCCGGGGAAGCAATCAGCCCCAGCATTTT. It is translated as CASSPLRGSNQPQHF.

V and J are TRBV5-1 and TRBJ2-5; 7 bases match TRBD2. Germline loops: CDR1 SGHRS, CDR2 YFSETQ. The CDR3 is 15 residues long. The trim removed 6 bases at V and 3 bases at J, leaving 11 bases unmatched. The CDR3 DNA reads TGCGCCAGCACCCTAGATCCGGGAGGCGAAGAGACCCAGTACTTC. Protein: CASTLDPGGEETQYF. The full variable domain, with the rest looked up from reference TRBV5-1 and TRBJ2-5, is KAGVTQTPRYLIKTRGQQVTLSCSPISGHRSVSWYQQTPGQGLQFLFEYFSETQRNKGNFPGRFSGRQFSNSRSEMNVSTLELGDSALYLCASTLDPGGEETQYFGPGTRLLVL.

For the CDR3, the DNA is TGTGCCAGCAGCAGGGACGGCGGATTCTATGGCTACACCTTC. Encoded protein: CASSRDGGFYGYTF. This chain joins TRBV5-4 and TRBJ1-2; perhaps TRBD1 as D (5 bases). There are 14 residues in the CDR3. CDR1 and CDR2 (germline): SGHNT, YYREEE (reference sequence). Trimming took 4 bases from V and 4 from J, leaving 14 bases between them.

The chain joins TRBV11-2 to TRBJ2-7; TRBD1 aligns across 10 bases. CDR1 is SGHAT, CDR2 FQNNGV, per germline. This CDR3 is 15 amino acids long. V shed 6 bases and J 2 bases; nucleotides not matched to a gene: 7. CDR3 DNA sequence: TGTGCCAGCAGACGACCGGGACAGGGGACCTACGAGCAGTACTTC. It yields the protein CASRRPGQGTYEQYF.